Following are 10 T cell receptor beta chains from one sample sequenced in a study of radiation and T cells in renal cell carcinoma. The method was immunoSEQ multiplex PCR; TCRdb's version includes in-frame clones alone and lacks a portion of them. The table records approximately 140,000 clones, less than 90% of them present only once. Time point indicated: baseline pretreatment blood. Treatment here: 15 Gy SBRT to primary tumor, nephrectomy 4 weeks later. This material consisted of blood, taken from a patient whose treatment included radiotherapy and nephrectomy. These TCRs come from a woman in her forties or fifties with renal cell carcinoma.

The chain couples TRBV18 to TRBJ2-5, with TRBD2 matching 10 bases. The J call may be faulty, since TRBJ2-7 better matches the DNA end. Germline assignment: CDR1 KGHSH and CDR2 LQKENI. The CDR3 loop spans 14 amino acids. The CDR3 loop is CASSRGTSDYEQYF. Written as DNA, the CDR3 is TGTGCCAGCTCACGGGGGACTAGCGACTACGAGCAGTACTTC.

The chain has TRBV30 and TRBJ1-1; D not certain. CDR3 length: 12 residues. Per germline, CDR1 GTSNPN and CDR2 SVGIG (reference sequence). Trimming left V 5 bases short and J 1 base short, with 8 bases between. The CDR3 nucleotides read TGTGCCTGGTCTTCACAGAACACTGAAGCTTTCTTT. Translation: CAWSSQNTEAFF. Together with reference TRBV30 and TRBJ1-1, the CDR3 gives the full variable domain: SQTIHQWPATLVQPVGSPLSLECTVEGTSNPNLYWYRQAAGRGLQLLFYSVGIGQISSEVPQNLSASRPQDRQFILSSKKLLLSDSGFYLCAWSSQNTEAFFGQGTRLTVV.

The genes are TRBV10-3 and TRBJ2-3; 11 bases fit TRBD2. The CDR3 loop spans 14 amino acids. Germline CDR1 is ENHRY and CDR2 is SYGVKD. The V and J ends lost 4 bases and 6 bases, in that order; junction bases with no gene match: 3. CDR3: CAISGLAGRDTQYF. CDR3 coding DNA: TGTGCCATCAGTGGACTAGCGGGAAGGGATACGCAGTATTTT.

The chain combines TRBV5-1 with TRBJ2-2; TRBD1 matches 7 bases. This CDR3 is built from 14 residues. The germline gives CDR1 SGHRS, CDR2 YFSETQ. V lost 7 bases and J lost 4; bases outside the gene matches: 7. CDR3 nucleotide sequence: TGCGCCAGCCGGGAAGGGGGCGGCACCGGGGAGCTGTTTTTT. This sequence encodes CASREGGGTGELFF.

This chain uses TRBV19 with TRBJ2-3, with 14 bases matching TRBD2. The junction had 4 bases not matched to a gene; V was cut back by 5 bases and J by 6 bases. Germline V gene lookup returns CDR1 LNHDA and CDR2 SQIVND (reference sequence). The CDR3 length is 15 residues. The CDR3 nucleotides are TGTGCCAGTAGTCCGGGACTAGCGGGAGTGGATACGCAGTATTTT. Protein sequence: CASSPGLAGVDTQYF.

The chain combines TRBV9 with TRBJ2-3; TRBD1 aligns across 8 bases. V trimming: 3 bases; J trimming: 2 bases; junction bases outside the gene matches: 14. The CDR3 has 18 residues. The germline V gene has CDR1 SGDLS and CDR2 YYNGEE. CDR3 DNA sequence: TGTGCCAGCAGCGGCCGGGACAGGCGACTAGTAACCACAGATACGCAGTATTTT. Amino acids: CASSGRDRRLVTTDTQYF.

The CDR3 nucleotides read TGTGCCTGGAGCGAGTGGGGGAACACAGATACGCAGTATTTT. This encodes CAWSEWGNTDTQYF. The V gene is TRBV30, the J gene TRBJ2-3; D tentatively reads TRBD1 or TRBD2 (5 bases each). This CDR3 spans 14 amino acids. Germline assignment: CDR1 GTSNPN and CDR2 SVGIG (reference sequence). Deletions cut 3 bases from V and 2 bases from J, with 12 bases between. Drawing the rest from reference TRBV30 and TRBJ2-3, the complete variable domain is SQTIHQWPATLVQPVGSPLSLECTVEGTSNPNLYWYRQAAGRGLQLLFYSVGIGQISSEVPQNLSASRPQDRQFILSSKKLLLSDSGFYLCAWSEWGNTDTQYFGPGTRLTVL.

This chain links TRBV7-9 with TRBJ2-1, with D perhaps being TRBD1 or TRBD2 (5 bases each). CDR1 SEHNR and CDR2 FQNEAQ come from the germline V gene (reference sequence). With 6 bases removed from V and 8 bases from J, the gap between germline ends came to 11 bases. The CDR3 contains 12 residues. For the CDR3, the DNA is TGTGCCAGCAGGCTACTGGGGGATGAGCAGTTCTTC. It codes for CASRLLGDEQFF.

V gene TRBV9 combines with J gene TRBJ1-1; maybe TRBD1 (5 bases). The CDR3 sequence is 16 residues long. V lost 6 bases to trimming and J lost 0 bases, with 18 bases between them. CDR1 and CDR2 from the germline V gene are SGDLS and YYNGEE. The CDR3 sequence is CASTRDAGWVNTEAFF. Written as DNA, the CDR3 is TGTGCCAGCACTCGGGACGCGGGATGGGTGAACACTGAAGCTTTCTTT.

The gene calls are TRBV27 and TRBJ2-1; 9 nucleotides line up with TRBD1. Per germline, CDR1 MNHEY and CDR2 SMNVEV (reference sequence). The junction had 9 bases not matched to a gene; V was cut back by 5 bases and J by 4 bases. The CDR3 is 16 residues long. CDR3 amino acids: CASSKLRDRVYNEQFF. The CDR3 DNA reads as TGTGCCAGCAGTAAACTACGGGACAGGGTTTACAATGAGCAGTTCTTC.